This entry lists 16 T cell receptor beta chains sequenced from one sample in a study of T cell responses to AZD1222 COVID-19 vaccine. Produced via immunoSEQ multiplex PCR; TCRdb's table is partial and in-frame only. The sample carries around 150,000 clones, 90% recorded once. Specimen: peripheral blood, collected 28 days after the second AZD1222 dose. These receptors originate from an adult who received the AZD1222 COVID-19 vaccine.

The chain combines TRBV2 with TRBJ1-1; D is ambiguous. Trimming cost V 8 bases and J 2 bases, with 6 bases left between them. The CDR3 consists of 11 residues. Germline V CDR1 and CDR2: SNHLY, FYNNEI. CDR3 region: CASVGNTEAFF. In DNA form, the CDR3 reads TGTGCCAGCGTCGGAAACACTGAAGCTTTCTTT.

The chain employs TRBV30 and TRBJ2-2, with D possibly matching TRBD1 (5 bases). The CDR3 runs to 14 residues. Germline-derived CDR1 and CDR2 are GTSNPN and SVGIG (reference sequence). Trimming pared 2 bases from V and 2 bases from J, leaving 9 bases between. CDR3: CAWSQGHNTGELFF. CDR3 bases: TGTGCCTGGAGTCAAGGACACAACACCGGGGAGCTGTTTTTT.

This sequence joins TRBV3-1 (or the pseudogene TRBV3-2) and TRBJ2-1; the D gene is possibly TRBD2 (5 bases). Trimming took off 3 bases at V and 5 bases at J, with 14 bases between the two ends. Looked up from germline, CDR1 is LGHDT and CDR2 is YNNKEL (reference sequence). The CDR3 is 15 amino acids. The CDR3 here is CASSHATSFHNEQFF. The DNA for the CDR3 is TGTGCCAGCAGCCACGCCACTAGTTTTCACAATGAGCAGTTCTTC.

The CDR3 DNA reads as TGTGCCAGCAGCCGAAACACAGGGAAAGCAGGGCAGTACTTC. Protein product: CASSRNTGKAGQYF. The V gene is TRBV5-4, the J gene TRBJ2-7, with D tentatively TRBD1 (6 bases). Between the trimmed V and J ends, which lost 4 bases and 9 bases, there was a span of 20 bases. The CDR3 runs 14 residues. Germline V lookup: CDR1 SGHNT, CDR2 YYREEE (reference sequence).

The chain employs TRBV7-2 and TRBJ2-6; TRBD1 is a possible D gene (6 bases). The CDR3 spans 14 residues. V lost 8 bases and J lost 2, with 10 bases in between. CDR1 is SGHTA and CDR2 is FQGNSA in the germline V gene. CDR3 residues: CASPAGAGANVLTF. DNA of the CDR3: TGTGCCAGCCCTGCAGGGGCTGGGGCCAACGTCCTGACTTTC.

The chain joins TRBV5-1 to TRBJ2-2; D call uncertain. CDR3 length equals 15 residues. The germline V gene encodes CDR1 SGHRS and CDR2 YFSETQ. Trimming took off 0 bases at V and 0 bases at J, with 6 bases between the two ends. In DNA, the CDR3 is TGCGCCAGCAGCTTGGGCACCACGAACACCGGGGAGCTGTTTTTT. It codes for CASSLGTTNTGELFF.

CDR3 nucleotides: TGTGCCAGCAGCAATCGAGAGCGGGAGGTCGGAGAGACCCAGTACTTC. Its translation is CASSNREREVGETQYF. V is TRBV21-1 and J is TRBJ2-5; the DNA was not compared with TRBD2, the D call given in the table. TRBV21-1 is described as a pseudogene. This CDR3 comprises 16 residues.

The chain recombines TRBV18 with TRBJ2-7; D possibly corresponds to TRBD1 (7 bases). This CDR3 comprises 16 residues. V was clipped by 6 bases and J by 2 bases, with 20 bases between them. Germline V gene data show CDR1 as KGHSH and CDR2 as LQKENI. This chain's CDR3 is CASSPGPGGWTYEQYF. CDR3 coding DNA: TGTGCCAGCTCCCCCGGCCCAGGGGGGTGGACCTACGAGCAGTACTTC.

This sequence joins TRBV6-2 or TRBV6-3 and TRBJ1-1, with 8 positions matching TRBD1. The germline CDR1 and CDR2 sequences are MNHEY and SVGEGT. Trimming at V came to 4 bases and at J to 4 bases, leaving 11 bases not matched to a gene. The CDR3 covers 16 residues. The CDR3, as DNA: TGTGCCAGCAGTTGGGGACAGGCGGGGTACGGCACTGAAGCTTTCTTT. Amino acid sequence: CASSWGQAGYGTEAFF.

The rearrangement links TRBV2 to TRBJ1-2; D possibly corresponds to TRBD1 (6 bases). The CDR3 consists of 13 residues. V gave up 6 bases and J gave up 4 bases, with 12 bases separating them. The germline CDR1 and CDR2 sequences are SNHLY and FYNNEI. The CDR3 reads CASSLDRTYGYTF. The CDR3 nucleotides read TGTGCCAGCAGCCTCGACAGGACCTATGGCTACACCTTC. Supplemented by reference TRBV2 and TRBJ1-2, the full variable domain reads EPEVTQTPSHQVTQMGQEVILRCVPISNHLYFYWYRQILGQKVEFLVSFYNNEISEKSEIFDDQFSVERPDGSNFTLKIRSTKLEDSAMYFCASSLDRTYGYTFGSGTRLTVV.

DNA for the CDR3: TGCGCCAGCAGTGAGTCGGAGACTGAAGCTTTCTTT. Translation: CASSESETEAFF. The chain links TRBV10-1 to TRBJ1-1; unclear D gene. Germline CDR1 is WNHNN and CDR2 is SYGVQD (reference sequence). The V end lost 0 bases, the J end lost 5 bases, and 4 bases lay between the germline ends. This CDR3 contains 12 residues.

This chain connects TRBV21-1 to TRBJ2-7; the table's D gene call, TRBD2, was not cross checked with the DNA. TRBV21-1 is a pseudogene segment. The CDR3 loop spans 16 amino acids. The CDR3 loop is CASSLNTLAGLNEQYF. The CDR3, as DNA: TGTGCCAGCAGCTTAAACACTCTAGCGGGACTTAACGAGCAGTACTTC.

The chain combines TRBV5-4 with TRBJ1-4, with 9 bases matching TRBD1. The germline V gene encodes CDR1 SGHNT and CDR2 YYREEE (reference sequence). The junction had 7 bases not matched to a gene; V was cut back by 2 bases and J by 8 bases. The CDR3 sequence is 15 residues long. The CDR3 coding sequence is TGTGCCAGCAGCTTACCCGGGACAGGGCGGGAAAAACTGTTTTTT. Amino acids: CASSLPGTGREKLFF.

This CDR3 is CASSLAGGDEQYF. CDR3 nucleotides: TGTGCCAGCAGCTTAGCGGGAGGCGACGAGCAGTACTTC. This chain joins TRBV7-6 and TRBJ2-7; D may be TRBD2 (6 bases). Germline V gene sequence: CDR1 SGHVS, CDR2 FNYEAQ. This CDR3 spans 13 amino acids. The V end lost 0 bases, the J end lost 5 bases, and 8 bases lay between the germline ends.

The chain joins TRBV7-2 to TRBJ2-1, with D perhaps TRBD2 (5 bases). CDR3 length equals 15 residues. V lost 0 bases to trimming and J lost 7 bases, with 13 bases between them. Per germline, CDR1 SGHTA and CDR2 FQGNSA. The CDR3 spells CASSLAFTGWNEQFF. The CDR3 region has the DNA TGTGCCAGCAGCTTAGCGTTCACGGGATGGAATGAGCAGTTCTTC. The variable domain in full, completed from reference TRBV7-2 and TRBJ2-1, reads GAGVSQSPSNKVTEKGKDVELRCDPISGHTALYWYRQSLGQGLEFLIYFQGNSAPDKSGLPSDRFSAERTGGSVSTLTIQRTQQEDSAVYLCASSLAFTGWNEQFFGPGTRLTVL.

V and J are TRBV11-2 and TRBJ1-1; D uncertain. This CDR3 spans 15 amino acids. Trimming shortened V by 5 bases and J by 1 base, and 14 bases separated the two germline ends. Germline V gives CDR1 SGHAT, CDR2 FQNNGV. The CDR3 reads CASSLRVGENTEAFF. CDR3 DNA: TGTGCCAGCAGCCTCCGGGTTGGGGAGAACACTGAAGCTTTCTTT.